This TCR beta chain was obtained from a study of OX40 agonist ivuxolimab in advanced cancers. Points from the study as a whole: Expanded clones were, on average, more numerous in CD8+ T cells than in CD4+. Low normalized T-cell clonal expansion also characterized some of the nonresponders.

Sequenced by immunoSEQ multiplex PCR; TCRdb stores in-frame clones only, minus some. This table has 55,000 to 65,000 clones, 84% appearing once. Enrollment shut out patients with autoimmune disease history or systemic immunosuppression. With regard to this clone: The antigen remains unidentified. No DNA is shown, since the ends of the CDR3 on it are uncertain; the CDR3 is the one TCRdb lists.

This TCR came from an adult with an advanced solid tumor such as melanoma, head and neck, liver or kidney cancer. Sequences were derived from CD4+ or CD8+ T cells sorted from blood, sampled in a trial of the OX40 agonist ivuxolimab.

This chain's CDR3 is CASTSGGIENIQYF. The chain carries TRBV19 and TRBJ2-4; the table names TRBD2, a call not compared with the DNA. The CDR3 adds up to 14 amino acids, both ends counted. Germline V gene sequence: CDR1 LNHDA, CDR2 SQIVND (reference sequence).